These 6 T cell receptor beta chains came from one sample sequenced in a study of blood T cell repertoires in COVID-19. Assay: immunoSEQ multiplex PCR; the TCRdb copy retains only in-frame clones and omits some. The sample includes some 210,000 clones, more than 70% seen only once; the top ten take about 6.6%. Sequenced input: peripheral blood. Receptors were obtained from a woman between 40 and 50 years old who had recovered from COVID-19.

In its sample, this clone was seen a few times. The CDR3, as DNA: TGTGCCAGCAGCGTGACAGGGGACACCGGGGAGCTGTTTTTT. Translation gives CASSVTGDTGELFF. This chain joins TRBV5-6 and TRBJ2-2; 8 bases match TRBD1. Germline CDR1 SGHDT, CDR2 YYEEEE. The V and J ends lost 4 bases and 3 bases, in that order; junction bases with no gene match: 2. This CDR3 is 14 amino acids long.

The genes are TRBV14 and TRBJ1-1; the match to TRBD1 covers 7 bases. This CDR3 spans 15 amino acids. J was trimmed by 4 bases and V by 4 bases; bases with no gene match: 9. From germline, CDR1 is SGHDN and CDR2 FVKESK. The DNA of the CDR3 is TGTGCCAGCAGCCTTGGGACAGCCCCGGGCACTGAAGCTTTCTTT. As protein: CASSLGTAPGTEAFF. The variable domain in full, with the rest retrieved from reference TRBV14 and TRBJ1-1, is EAGVTQFPSHSVIEKGQTVTLRCDPISGHDNLYWYRRVMGKEIKFLLHFVKESKQDESGMPNNRFLAERTGGTYSTLKVQPAELEDSGVYFCASSLGTAPGTEAFFGQGTRLTVV.

The rearrangement links TRBV6-5 to TRBJ2-1; D remains unclear. Germline CDR1 is MNHEY and CDR2 is SVGAGI. V was shortened by 8 bases and J by 7 bases, with 21 bases between the two germline ends. The CDR3 has 15 residues. In nucleotides, the CDR3 is TGTGCCAGCCCCCCACCGGAGTTTGTTCCGAATGAGCAGTTCTTC. It codes for CASPPPEFVPNEQFF.

The V and J genes are TRBV18 and TRBJ2-7, with a possible D match to TRBD2 (6 bases). With 2 bases removed from V and 2 bases from J, the gap between germline ends came to 13 bases. Germline assignment: CDR1 KGHSH and CDR2 LQKENI. The CDR3 loop spans 15 amino acids. This CDR3 is CASSPFDGGPYEQYF. CDR3 DNA sequence: TGTGCCAGCTCACCATTCGACGGGGGTCCCTACGAGCAGTACTTC.

The chain uses TRBV18 and TRBJ2-2; 10 nucleotides line up with TRBD1. V dropped 2 bases and J dropped 4; count of bases not matched to a gene: 4. Looked up from germline, CDR1 is KGHSH and CDR2 is LQKENI. The CDR3 is 16 amino acids. For the CDR3, the DNA is TGTGCCAGCTCACCAAGACAGGGGGCGGTCACCGGGGAGCTGTTTTTT. This encodes CASSPRQGAVTGELFF.

V is TRBV11-2 and J is TRBJ2-7, with 8 bases matching TRBD1. The CDR3 contains 14 residues. Per the germline V gene, CDR1 is SGHAT and CDR2 is FQNNGV. With V trimmed by 4 bases and J by 1 base, 3 bases remained unmatched. CDR3 loop: CASSSTGVSYEQYF. In DNA form, the CDR3 reads TGTGCCAGCAGCTCGACAGGGGTGTCCTACGAGCAGTACTTC.